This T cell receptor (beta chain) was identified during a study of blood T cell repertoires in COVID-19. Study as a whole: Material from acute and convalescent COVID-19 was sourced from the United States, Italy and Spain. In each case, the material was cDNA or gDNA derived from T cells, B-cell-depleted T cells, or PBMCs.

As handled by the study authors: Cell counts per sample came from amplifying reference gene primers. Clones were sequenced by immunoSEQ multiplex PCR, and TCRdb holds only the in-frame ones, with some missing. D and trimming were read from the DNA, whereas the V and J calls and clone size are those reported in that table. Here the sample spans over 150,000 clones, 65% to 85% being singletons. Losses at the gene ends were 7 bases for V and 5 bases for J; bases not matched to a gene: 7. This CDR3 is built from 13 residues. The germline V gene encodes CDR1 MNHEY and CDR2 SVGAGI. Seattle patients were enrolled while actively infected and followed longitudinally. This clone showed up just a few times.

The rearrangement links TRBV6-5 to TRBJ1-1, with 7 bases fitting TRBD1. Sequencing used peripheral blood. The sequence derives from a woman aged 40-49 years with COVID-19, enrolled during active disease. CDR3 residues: CASKPGQPTEAFF. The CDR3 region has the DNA TGTGCCAGCAAACCGGGACAGCCGACTGAAGCTTTCTTT.